This T cell receptor (beta chain) was profiled in a study of T-cell reconstitution after alpha-beta-depleted transplantation in children. In the case of this clonotype: The target antigen is unknown.

Study outcomes and limitations: The authors attributed T-cell counts and diversity one year after transplant mostly to newly produced T cells. Alpha-beta T cells about two months after transplant reportedly derived from several hundred expanded graft clones. The study traced high day-60 TCRbeta diversity in some patients to surviving recipient T cells and thymic progenitors.

Unique molecular identifiers were used in preparing the TCRbeta library. TCRdb redid the calling of the PCR reads with MiXCR, one entry per CDR3 protein. The profile shows a few hundred thousand distinct CDR3 sequences, more than 20% of them singletons. Sequenced here: PBMCs, sampled before TCRalphabeta/CD19-depleted stem cell transplant. This receptor was obtained from a boy younger than two with Wiskott-Aldrich syndrome, due to receive a stem cell transplant.

The CDR3 loop reads CASSLRTSGNSDTQYF. The CDR3 DNA reads TGCGCCAGCAGCTTGAGGACTAGCGGGAACTCAGATACGCAGTATTTT. The genes are TRBV5-1 and TRBJ2-3; 12 bases align to TRBD2. V was pared by 1 base and J by 4 bases, with 4 bases of the junction left unmatched. The length of the CDR3 is 16 residues. Germline CDR1 SGHRS, CDR2 YFSETQ.